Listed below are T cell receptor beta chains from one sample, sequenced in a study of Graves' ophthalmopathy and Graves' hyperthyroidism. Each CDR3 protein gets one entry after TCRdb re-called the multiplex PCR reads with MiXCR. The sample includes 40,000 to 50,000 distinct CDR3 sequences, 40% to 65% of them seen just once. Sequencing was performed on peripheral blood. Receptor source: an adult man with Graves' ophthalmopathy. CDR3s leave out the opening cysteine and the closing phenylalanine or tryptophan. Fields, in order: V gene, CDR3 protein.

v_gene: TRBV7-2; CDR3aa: ASSSRTSNEQY
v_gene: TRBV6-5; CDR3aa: ASTLVETQY
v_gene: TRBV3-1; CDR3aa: ASRRENNEQF
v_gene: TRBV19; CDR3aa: ASSAPQGDGYT
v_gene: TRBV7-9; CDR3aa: ASSLVSNRNEKLF
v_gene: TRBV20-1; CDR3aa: GPSKPSGT
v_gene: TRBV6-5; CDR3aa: ASRPTGRQHQPQH
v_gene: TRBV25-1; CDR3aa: ASSEYLVAGEQF
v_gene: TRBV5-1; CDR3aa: ASSLHVGVSNSPLH
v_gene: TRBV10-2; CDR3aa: ASSESSGHNYGYT
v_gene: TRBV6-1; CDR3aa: ASSYFTENTKAF
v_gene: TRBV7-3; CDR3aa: ASSPGQGGDTQY
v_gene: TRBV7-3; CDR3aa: TSSLSAGTYNEQF
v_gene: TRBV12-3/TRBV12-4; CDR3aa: ASSLSEQF
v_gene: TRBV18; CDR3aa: ASSPPVNVGELF
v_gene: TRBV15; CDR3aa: ATSRVAGETGELF
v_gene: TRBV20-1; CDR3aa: SAPGTSGRSASNEQF
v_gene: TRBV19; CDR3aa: ASSISRMNYGYT
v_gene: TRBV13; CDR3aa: ASSLNNEQF
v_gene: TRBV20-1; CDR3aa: SASGNQETQY
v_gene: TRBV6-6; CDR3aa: ASISDRGLTGANVLT
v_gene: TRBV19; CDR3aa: ASSDPGAGGSPLH
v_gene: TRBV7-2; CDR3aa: ASSQLMSGRRSYNEQF
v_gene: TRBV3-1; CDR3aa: ASSQVPQGSETQY
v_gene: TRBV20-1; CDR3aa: SASGEEQF
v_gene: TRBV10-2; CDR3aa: ASRSYEQY
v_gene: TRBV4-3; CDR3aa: ASSQGRGSGVNTEAF
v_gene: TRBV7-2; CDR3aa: ASSVSGSSYEQY
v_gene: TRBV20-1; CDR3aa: SAFSMDTQY
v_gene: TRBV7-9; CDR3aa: ASSQGRGAYEQY
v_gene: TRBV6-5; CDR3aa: ASSYSANQPQH
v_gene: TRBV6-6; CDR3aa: ASSYSTQGFPS
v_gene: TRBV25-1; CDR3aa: ASSESLIAGGSYEQY
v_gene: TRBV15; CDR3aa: ATSREGVFGANVLT
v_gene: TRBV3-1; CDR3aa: ASSQAPTGKETQY
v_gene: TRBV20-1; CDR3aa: SARDRHTGRGAGQPQH
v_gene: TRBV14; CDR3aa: ASSRRQGGINSPLH
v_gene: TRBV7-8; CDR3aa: ASSLYLPGRQETQY
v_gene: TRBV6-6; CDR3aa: AGGGGTDTQY
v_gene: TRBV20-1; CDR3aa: SAPGTSGITGPEQY
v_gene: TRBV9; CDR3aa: ASSGRDNNHEQY
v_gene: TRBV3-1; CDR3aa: ASSLHRGDRGYT
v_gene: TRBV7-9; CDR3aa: ASRTGGSTDTQY
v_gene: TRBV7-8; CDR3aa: ASSLAGGDREAF
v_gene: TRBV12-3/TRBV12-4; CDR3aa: ASRAGHGGTIY